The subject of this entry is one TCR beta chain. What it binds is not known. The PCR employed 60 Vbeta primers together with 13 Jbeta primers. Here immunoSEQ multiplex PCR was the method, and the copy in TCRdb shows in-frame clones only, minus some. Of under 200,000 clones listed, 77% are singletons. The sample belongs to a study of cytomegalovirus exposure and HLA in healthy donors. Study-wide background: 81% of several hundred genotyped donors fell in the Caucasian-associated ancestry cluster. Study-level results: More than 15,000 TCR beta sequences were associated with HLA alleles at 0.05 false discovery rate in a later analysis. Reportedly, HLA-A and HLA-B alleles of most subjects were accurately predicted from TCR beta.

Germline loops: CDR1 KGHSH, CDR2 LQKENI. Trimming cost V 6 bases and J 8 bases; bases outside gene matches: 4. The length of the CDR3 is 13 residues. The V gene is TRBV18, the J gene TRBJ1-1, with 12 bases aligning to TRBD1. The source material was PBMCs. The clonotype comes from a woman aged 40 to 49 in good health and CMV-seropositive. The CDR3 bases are TGTGCCAGCTCTCGGGACAGGGGGCCCGAAGCTTTCTTT. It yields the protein CASSRDRGPEAFF.